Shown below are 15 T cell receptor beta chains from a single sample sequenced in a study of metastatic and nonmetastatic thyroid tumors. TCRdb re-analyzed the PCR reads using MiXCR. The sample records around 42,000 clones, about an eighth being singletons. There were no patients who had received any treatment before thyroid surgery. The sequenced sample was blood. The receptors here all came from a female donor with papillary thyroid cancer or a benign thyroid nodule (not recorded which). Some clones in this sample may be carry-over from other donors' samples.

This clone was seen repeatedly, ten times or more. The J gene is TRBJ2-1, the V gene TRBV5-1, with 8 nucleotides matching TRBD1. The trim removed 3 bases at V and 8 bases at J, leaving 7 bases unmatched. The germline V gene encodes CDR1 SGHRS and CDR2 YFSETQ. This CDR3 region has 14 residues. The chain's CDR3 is CASSSGQGLDEQFF. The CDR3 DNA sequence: TGCGCCAGCAGCTCTGGACAGGGTTTGGATGAGCAGTTCTTC.

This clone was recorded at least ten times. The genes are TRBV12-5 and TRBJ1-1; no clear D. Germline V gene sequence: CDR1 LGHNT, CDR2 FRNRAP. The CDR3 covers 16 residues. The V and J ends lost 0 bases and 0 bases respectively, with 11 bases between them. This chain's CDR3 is CASGLVLAAMNTEAFF. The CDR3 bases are TGTGCTAGTGGTTTGGTACTAGCCGCGATGAACACTGAAGCTTTCTTT. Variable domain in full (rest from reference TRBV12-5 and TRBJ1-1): DARVTQTPRHKVTEMGQEVTMRCQPILGHNTVFWYRQTMMQGLELLAYFRNRAPLDDSGMPKDRFSAEMPDATLATLKIQPSEPRDSAVYFCASGLVLAAMNTEAFFGQGTRLTVV.

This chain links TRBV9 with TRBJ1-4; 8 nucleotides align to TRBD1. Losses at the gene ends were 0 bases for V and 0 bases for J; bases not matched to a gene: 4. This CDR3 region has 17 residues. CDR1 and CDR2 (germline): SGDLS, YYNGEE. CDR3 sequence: CASSVGAGGTTNEKLFF. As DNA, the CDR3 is TGTGCCAGCAGCGTAGGGGCAGGGGGCACAACTAATGAAAAACTGTTTTTT. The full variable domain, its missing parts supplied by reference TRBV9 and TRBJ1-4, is DSGVTQTPKHLITATGQRVTLRCSPRSGDLSVYWYQQSLDQGLQFLIQYYNGEERAKGNILERFSAQQFPDLHSELNLSSLELGDSALYFCASSVGAGGTTNEKLFFGSGTQLSVL.

This CDR3 is CASSPGLADDFSYEQYF. DNA for the CDR3: TGTGCCAGCAGTCCCGGACTAGCGGACGACTTCTCCTACGAGCAGTACTTC. V is TRBV27 and J is TRBJ2-7; 10 nucleotides agree with TRBD2. V lost 5 bases, J lost 0 bases, and 10 bases stayed unmatched. The CDR3 contains 17 residues. The germline V gene encodes CDR1 MNHEY and CDR2 SMNVEV (reference sequence).

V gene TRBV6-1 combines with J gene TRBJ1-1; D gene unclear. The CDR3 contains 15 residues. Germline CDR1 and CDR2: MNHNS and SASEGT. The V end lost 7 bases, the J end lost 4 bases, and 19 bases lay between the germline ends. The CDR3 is CASTRRGRVRTEAFF. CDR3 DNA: TGTGCCAGCACTCGCCGAGGGAGGGTTCGCACTGAAGCTTTCTTT.

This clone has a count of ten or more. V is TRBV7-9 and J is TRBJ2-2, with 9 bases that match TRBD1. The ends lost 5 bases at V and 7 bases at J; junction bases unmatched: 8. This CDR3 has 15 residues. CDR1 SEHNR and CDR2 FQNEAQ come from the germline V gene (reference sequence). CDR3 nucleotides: TGTGCCAGCAGCACTTGGACAGGGGATAGCGGGGAGCTGTTTTTT. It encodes CASSTWTGDSGELFF.

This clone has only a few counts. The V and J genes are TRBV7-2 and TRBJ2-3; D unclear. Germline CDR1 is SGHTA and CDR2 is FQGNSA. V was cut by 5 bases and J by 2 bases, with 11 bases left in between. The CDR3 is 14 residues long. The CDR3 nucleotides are TGTGCCAGCAGCAAACGGACGGCCACAGATACGCAGTATTTT. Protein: CASSKRTATDTQYF. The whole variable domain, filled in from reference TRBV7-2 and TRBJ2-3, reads GAGVSQSPSNKVTEKGKDVELRCDPISGHTALYWYRQSLGQGLEFLIYFQGNSAPDKSGLPSDRFSAERTGGSVSTLTIQRTQQEDSAVYLCASSKRTATDTQYFGPGTRLTVL.

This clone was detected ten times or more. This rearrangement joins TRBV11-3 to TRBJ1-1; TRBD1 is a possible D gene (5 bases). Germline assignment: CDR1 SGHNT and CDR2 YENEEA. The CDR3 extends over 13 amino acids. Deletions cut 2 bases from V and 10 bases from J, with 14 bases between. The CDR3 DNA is TGTGCCAGCAGCTTAACCCCCCAGGGTGGAGCTTTCTTT. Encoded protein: CASSLTPQGGAFF.

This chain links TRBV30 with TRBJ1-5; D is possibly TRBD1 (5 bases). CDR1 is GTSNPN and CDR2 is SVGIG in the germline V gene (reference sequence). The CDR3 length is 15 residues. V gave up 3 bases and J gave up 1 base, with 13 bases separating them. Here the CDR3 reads CAWSTQGVSNQPQHF. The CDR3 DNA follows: TGTGCCTGGAGCACTCAGGGAGTGAGCAATCAGCCCCAGCATTTT.

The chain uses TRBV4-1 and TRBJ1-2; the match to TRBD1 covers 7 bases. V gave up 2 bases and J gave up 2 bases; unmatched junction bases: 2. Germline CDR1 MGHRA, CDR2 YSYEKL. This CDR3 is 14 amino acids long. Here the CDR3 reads CASSQLTGNYGYTF. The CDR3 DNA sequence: TGCGCCAGCAGCCAATTGACAGGGAACTATGGCTACACCTTC.

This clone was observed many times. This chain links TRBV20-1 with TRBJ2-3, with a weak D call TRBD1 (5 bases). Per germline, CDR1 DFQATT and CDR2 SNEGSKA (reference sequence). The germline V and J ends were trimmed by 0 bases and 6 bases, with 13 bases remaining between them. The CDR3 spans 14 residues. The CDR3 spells CSARDQGSSDTQYF. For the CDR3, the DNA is TGCAGTGCTAGAGATCAGGGCAGTTCGGATACGCAGTATTTT.

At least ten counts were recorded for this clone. In nucleotides, the CDR3 is TGTGCCAGCAGTGCGGGATTAGCGGGAGTTGGCATTCAGTACTTC. This gives the protein CASSAGLAGVGIQYF. This chain joins TRBV2 and TRBJ2-4; TRBD2 matches 9 bases. Germline loops: CDR1 SNHLY, CDR2 FYNNEI. The CDR3 loop spans 15 amino acids. The V gene end was trimmed by 4 bases and the J gene end by 9 bases; junction bases not matched to a gene: 10.

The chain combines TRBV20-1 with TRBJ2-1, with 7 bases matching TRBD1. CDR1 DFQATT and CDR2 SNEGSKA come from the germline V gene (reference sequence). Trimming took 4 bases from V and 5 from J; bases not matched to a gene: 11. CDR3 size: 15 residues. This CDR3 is CSATRTGERDNEQFF. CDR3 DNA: TGCAGTGCTACGCGAACAGGGGAAAGGGACAATGAGCAGTTCTTC.

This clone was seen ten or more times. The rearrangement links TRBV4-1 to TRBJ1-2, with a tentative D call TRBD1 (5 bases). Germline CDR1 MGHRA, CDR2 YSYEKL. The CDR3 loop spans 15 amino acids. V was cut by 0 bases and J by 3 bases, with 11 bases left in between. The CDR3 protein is CASSQDETGHYGYTF. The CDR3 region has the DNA TGCGCCAGCAGCCAAGACGAGACGGGGCACTATGGCTACACCTTC.

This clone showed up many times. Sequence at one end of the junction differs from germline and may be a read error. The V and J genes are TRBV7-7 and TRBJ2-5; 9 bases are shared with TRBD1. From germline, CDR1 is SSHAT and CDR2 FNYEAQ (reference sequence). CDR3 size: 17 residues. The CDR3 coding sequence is TGTGCTAGCAGCATCCTGCCCGGGGACAGGGAAGGAGAGACCCAGTACTTC. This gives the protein CASSILPGDREGETQYF.